This T cell receptor beta chain was profiled in a study of CD8 T cells in ankylosing spondylitis. TCRdb processed the 5' RACE reads anew with MiXCR; each CDR3 protein has one entry. This sample has a few hundred thousand distinct CDR3 sequences, with more than 15% found just once. This clonotype was seen a handful of times. V was clipped by 6 bases and J by 5 bases; unmatched bases: 9. This CDR3 is 15 amino acids long. Material for sequencing was blood, either unsorted or a sorted T cell fraction (not recorded which). This chain connects TRBV12-3 or TRBV12-4 to TRBJ2-3; 9 bases are shared with TRBD1. This clonotype was sampled from a male donor with ankylosing spondylitis or in good health (not recorded which). Written as DNA, the CDR3 is TGTGCCAGCAGACGGACAGGGGAAGTTGGAGATACGCAGTATTTT. As protein: CASRRTGEVGDTQYF.